The clone carrying this T cell receptor beta chain was detected only a few times. This entry belongs to a study of T cell responses to AZD1222 COVID-19 vaccine. Sequencing used immunoSEQ multiplex PCR; TCRdb keeps in-frame clones, though not all of them. The repertoire holds 150,000 or so clones, with about 91% as singletons. The V end lost 3 bases, the J end lost 3 bases, and 11 bases lay between the germline ends. CDR1 is MGHDK, CDR2 SYGVNS, per germline. The CDR3 length is 14 residues. This chain joins TRBV25-1 and TRBJ1-1; no clear D. The sequence was obtained from an adult in good health. The sample in question was peripheral blood, obtained on day 0 of AZD1222 vaccination. For the CDR3, the DNA is TGTGCCAGCAGTGAGTTAGAAGATTACACTGAAGCTTTCTTT. Translation: CASSELEDYTEAFF. Drawing the rest from reference TRBV25-1 and TRBJ1-1, the complete variable domain is EADIYQTPRYLVIGTGKKITLECSQTMGHDKMYWYQQDPGMELHLIHYSYGVNSTEKGDLSSESTVSRIRTEHFPLTLESARPSHTSQYLCASSELEDYTEAFFGQGTRLTVV.